The 11 T cell receptor beta chains below were found in one sample sequenced in a study of blood T cells in healthy people across ages. For the second PCR, which ran for roughly 7 to 11 cycles, a sample-barcoded 5' primer and a J-beta primer mix were used. TCRdb called the 5' RACE reads again in MiXCR, with one record for every CDR3 protein. The sample consists of 1.5 million to 2 million distinct CDR3 sequences, about 50% of them appearing once. The sequenced sample was blood. The receptors here all came from a woman in her forties in good health.

In its sample, this clonotype was seen a few times. The genes are TRBV7-2 and TRBJ1-2; D gene uncertain. Trimming shortened V by 1 base and J by 4 bases, and 13 bases separated the two germline ends. The CDR3 consists of 15 residues. Germline V gene sequence: CDR1 SGHTA, CDR2 FQGNSA. The CDR3 DNA is TGTGCCAGCAGCTTAGTGCTGGGAGTGGGCTATGGCTACACCTTC. It yields the protein CASSLVLGVGYGYTF. The full variable domain, its missing parts supplied by reference TRBV7-2 and TRBJ1-2, is GAGVSQSPSNKVTEKGKDVELRCDPISGHTALYWYRQSLGQGLEFLIYFQGNSAPDKSGLPSDRFSAERTGGSVSTLTIQRTQQEDSAVYLCASSLVLGVGYGYTFGSGTRLTVV.

This clonotype was seen more than once but under ten times. V gene TRBV6-1 combines with J gene TRBJ1-2; D possibly corresponds to TRBD1 (5 bases). V lost 3 bases and J 6 bases, leaving 17 bases between the germline ends. The CDR3 runs 15 residues. CDR1 is MNHNS and CDR2 is SASEGT in the germline V gene. CDR3 bases: TGTGCCAGCAGTGACCGCCCGGGGCGCGTGGATGGCTACACCTTC. Translation: CASSDRPGRVDGYTF.

The chain combines TRBV25-1 with TRBJ1-4; D is unresolved. The germline CDR1 and CDR2 sequences are MGHDK and SYGVNS. V lost 4 bases to trimming and J lost 1 base, with 10 bases between them. The CDR3 sequence is 15 residues long. The CDR3 loop is CASSGRVETNEKLFF. For the CDR3, the DNA is TGTGCCAGCAGTGGTCGGGTAGAAACTAATGAAAAACTGTTTTTT.

CDR3: CSAHLTGVLNSPLHF. As DNA, the CDR3 is TGCAGTGCTCACCTCACCGGGGTCCTTAATTCACCCCTCCACTTT. The chain couples TRBV20-1 to TRBJ1-6, with D uncertain. This CDR3 is 15 amino acids long. Trimming pared 5 bases from V and 6 bases from J, leaving 17 bases between. CDR1 and CDR2 (germline): DFQATT, SNEGSKA (reference sequence).

This clonotype was seen more than once but under ten times. The rearrangement uses TRBV29-1 and TRBJ2-7, with a possible D match to TRBD1 (5 bases). CDR3 length equals 14 residues. In germline, CDR1 is SQVTM, CDR2 ANQGSEA. Trimming removed 6 bases from V and 0 bases from J, with 15 bases in between. CDR3 nucleotide sequence: TGCAGCGTGCCCTCCGGACAACCCTCCTACGAGCAGTACTTC. Translating it yields CSVPSGQPSYEQYF.

This sequence joins TRBV12-3 or TRBV12-4 and TRBJ1-6; TRBD1 is a possible D gene (5 bases). Trimming removed 2 bases from V and 5 bases from J, with 13 bases in between. CDR3 length equals 16 residues. The CDR3 sequence is CASSLPRASNNSPLHF. CDR3 in DNA: TGTGCCAGCAGTTTACCCAGGGCGTCCAATAATTCACCCCTCCACTTT.

This clonotype was seen only once. The J gene is TRBJ2-3, the V gene TRBV20-1; possible D gene TRBD1, 6 bases. Germline CDR1 reads DFQATT; CDR2 reads SNEGSKA (reference sequence). The V and J ends lost 6 bases and 1 base respectively, with 11 bases between them. This CDR3 is built from 13 residues. CDR3 DNA: TGCAGTGCCCTTAGACAGGGCACAGATACGCAGTATTTT. Amino acid sequence: CSALRQGTDTQYF.

The V call is TRBV24-1, the J call TRBJ1-2; D unclear. Germline V gives CDR1 KGHDR, CDR2 SFDVKD. The CDR3 spans 14 residues. V shed 5 bases and J shed 4 bases, with 13 bases lying between them. CDR3 sequence (DNA): TGTGCCACCAGTGGGCCAGCGGCGGGCTATGGCTACACCTTC. This sequence encodes CATSGPAAGYGYTF.

CDR3 amino acids: CASSLTGDGYNEQFF. The CDR3 region has the DNA TGTGCCAGCAGCTTGACGGGGGATGGCTACAATGAGCAGTTCTTC. The chain carries TRBV5-6 and TRBJ2-1; D perhaps matches TRBD2 (6 bases). The germline V and J ends were trimmed by 1 base and 3 bases, with 11 bases remaining between them. CDR1 is SGHDT and CDR2 is YYEEEE in the germline V gene. The CDR3 runs 15 residues.

The V and J genes are TRBV3-1 and TRBJ1-2; TRBD1 is a possible D gene (5 bases). This CDR3 has 15 amino acids. The germline V gene encodes CDR1 LGHDT and CDR2 YNNKEL (reference sequence). Trimming removed 4 bases at V and 0 bases at J, with 12 bases between. The CDR3 loop is CASSPNRNSNYGYTF. Here the CDR3 DNA reads TGTGCCAGCAGCCCCAACAGGAACTCTAACTATGGCTACACCTTC.

The rearrangement joins TRBV7-2 to TRBJ2-3, with 8 bases matching TRBD1. V was pared by 5 bases and J by 0 bases, with 4 bases of the junction left unmatched. CDR1 and CDR2 (germline): SGHTA, FQGNSA. The CDR3 consists of 15 residues. CDR3: CASSDDRGSTDTQYF. The CDR3 DNA reads as TGTGCCAGCAGCGATGACAGGGGCAGCACAGATACGCAGTATTTT.